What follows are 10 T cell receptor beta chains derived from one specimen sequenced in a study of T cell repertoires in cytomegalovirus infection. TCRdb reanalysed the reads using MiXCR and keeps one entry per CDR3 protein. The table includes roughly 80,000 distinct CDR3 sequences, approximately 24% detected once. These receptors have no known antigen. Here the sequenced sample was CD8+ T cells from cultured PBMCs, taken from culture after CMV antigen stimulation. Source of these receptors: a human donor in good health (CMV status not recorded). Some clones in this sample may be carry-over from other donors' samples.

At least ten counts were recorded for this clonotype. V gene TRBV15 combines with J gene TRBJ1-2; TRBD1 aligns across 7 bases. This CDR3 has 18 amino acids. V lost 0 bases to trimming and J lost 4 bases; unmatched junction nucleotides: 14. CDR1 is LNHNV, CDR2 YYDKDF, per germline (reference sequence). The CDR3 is CATSRDPQDRVLLYGYTF. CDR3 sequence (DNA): TGTGCCACCAGCAGAGATCCCCAAGACAGGGTACTTCTCTATGGCTACACCTTC.

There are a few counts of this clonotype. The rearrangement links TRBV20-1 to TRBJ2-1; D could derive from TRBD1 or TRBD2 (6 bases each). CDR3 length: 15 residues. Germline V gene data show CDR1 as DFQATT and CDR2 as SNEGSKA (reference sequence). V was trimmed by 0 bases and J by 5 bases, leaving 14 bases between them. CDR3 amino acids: CSARDRGRSNNEQFF. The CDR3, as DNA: TGCAGTGCTAGAGATCGGGGGCGGAGCAACAATGAGCAGTTCTTC.

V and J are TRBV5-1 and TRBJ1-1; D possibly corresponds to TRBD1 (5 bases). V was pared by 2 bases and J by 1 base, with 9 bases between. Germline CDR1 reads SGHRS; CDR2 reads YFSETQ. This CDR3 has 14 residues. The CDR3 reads CASSFGRENTEAFF. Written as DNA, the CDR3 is TGCGCCAGCAGCTTCGGCAGGGAGAACACTGAAGCTTTCTTT.

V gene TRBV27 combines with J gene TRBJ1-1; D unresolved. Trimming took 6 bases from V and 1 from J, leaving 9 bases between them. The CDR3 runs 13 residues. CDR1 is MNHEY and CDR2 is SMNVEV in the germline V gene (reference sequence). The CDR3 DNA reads TGTGCCAGCAGCCAAGTGGGGAACACTGAAGCTTTCTTT. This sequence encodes CASSQVGNTEAFF.

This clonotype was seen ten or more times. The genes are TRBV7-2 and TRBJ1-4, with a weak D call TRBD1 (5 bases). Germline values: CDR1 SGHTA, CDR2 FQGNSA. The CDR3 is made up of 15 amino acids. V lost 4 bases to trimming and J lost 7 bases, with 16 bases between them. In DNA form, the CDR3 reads TGTGCCAGCAGCTCCACAGGTGGGGCGCTTGAAAAACTGTTTTTT. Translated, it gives CASSSTGGALEKLFF.

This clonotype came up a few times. The CDR3 coding sequence is TGTGCCAGCAGCTTTCAGGGGGCAGATACGCAGTATTTT. This sequence encodes CASSFQGADTQYF. V gene TRBV5-4 combines with J gene TRBJ2-3; 7 nucleotides align to TRBD1. There are 13 residues in the CDR3. After removal of 2 bases from V and 4 bases from J, the junction contained 1 base not matched to a gene. Germline CDR1 and CDR2: SGHNT and YYREEE (reference sequence).

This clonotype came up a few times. CDR3 residues: CASSFGQGSGSSYNSPLHF. The CDR3 bases are TGTGCCAGCAGCTTCGGACAGGGTTCGGGAAGCTCCTATAATTCACCCCTCCACTTT. J is TRBJ1-6 and V is TRBV5-4, with 8 positions matching TRBD1. Trimming at V came to 2 bases and at J to 0 bases, leaving 10 bases not matched to a gene. Germline lookup yields CDR1 SGHNT and CDR2 YYREEE (reference sequence). There are 19 residues in the CDR3.

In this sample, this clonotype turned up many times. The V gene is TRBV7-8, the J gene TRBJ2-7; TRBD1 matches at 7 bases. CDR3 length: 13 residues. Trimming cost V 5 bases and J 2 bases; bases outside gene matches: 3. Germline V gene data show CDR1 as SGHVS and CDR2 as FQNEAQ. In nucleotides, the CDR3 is TGTGCCAGCAGCGCGACAGGGACCTACGAGCAGTACTTC. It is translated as CASSATGTYEQYF.

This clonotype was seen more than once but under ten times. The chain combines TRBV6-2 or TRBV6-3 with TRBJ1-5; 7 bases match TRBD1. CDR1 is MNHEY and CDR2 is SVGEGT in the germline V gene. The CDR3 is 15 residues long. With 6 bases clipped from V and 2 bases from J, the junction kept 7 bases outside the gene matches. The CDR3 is CASRTGNRGNQPQHF. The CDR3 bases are TGTGCCAGCAGGACAGGGAACCGTGGCAATCAGCCCCAGCATTTT.

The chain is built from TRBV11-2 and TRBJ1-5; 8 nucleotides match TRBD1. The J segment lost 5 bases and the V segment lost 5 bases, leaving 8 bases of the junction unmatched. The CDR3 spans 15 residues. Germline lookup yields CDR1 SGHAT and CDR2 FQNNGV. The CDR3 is CASSQRTGPDQPQHF. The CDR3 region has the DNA TGTGCCAGCAGCCAGCGGACAGGGCCGGATCAGCCCCAGCATTTT.